This entry concerns a single T cell receptor (beta chain). No antigen is known for it. The missing conserved phenylalanine or tryptophan at the end of this CDR3 makes a read error likely. The data are from a study of molecular identifiers for immune sequencing clone quantification. Study-wide results and limits: Clones with over 20 RNA copies captured over 97% of effector molecules but under 1% of naive ones. Detectable among about a million naive cells, according to reports, was Jurkat TCR RNA spiked in from one cell.

The CDR3 runs 14 residues. The germline V gene has CDR1 MNHEY and CDR2 SMNVEV (reference sequence). From about 20,000 to 1,000,000 sorted cells, naive CD8 libraries were generated with 10%, 30% or 50% RNA. Both previously described methods and listed TCR primers were employed to make bulk TCR libraries. One entry per CDR3 protein results from TCRdb running MiXCR on the PCR reads. Here the sample spans about 510,000 distinct CDR3 sequences, around a fifth being singletons. This sequence originates from a human donor in good health. Some libraries in this study had Jurkat cell RNA spiked in. Sequenced material: naive CD8+ T cells from blood, with Jurkat cell RNA spiked in. This sample's subset: FACS-sorted CD8+CD4-CCR7+CD45RA+ naive T cells. J is TRBJ2-5 and V is TRBV27; possibly TRBD1 or TRBD2 for D (5 bases each). The CDR3 DNA reads TGTGCCAGCGGTTTATGGGGGTATCAAGAGACCCAGTACTTA. Translation gives CASGLWGYQETQYL.